Shown below are 25 T cell receptor beta chains from a single sample sequenced in a study of monozygotic twins with inflammatory bowel disease (dated by TCRdb to 2018 to 2020). Receptor libraries were prepared by 5' RACE. Sequencing was carried out with an Illumina HiSeq 2500. The reads, reprocessed by TCRdb, yield one row per CDR3 protein sequence and no DNA. This sample's table carries over 350,000 distinct CDR3 sequences. The biggest ten clones account for approximately 2.4% of the sample. The sequenced sample consisted of blood. The receptors shown here come from a human donor with ulcerative colitis or Crohn's disease, or a healthy co-twin of an affected twin (not recorded which).

This sequence joins TRBV20-1 and TRBJ2-7; TCRdb indicates TRBD1, and absent DNA this call remains unverified. CDR3 length: 13 amino acids. In germline, CDR1 is DFQATT, CDR2 SNEGSKA (reference sequence). This CDR3 reads CSAGVGARYEQYF.

The chain carries TRBV5-1 and TRBJ2-5; TCRdb gives TRBD2 as the D gene, but with no DNA this cannot be confirmed. The V gene's germline CDR1 is SGHRS and CDR2 YFSETQ. The CDR3 totals 15 residues. The CDR3 sequence is CASSLVAGGQETQYF.

The V call is TRBV19, the J call TRBJ1-2; the TCRdb D gene call, TRBD1, has no DNA to confirm it. The CDR3 has 15 residues. CDR1 is LNHDA, CDR2 SQIVND, per germline (reference sequence). The CDR3 sequence: CASTGRGPLTYGYTF. Combining the CDR3 with reference TRBV19 and TRBJ1-2 gives the whole variable domain DGGITQSPKYLFRKEGQNVTLSCEQNLNHDAMYWYRQDPGQGLRLIYYSQIVNDFQKGDIAEGYSVSREKKESFPLTVTSAQKNPTAFYLCASTGRGPLTYGYTFGSGTRLTVV.

J is TRBJ2-2 and V is TRBV20-1. Per the germline V gene, CDR1 is DFQATT and CDR2 is SNEGSKA (reference sequence). CDR3 length: 12 residues. The CDR3 reads CSARRNAGELFF.

The gene calls are TRBV6-5 and TRBJ2-2. Germline CDR1 is MNHEY and CDR2 is SVGAGI. The CDR3 sequence is 13 residues long. The CDR3 loop is CASSYSRTGELFF.

This chain links TRBV3-1 with TRBJ2-7. Germline loops: CDR1 LGHDT, CDR2 YNNKEL (reference sequence). This CDR3 has 16 amino acids. CDR3 sequence: CASSLFTGVESAEQYF.

The chain is built from TRBV4-2 and TRBJ1-6; TCRdb reports TRBD1, a call that lacks DNA to check it against. This CDR3 has 16 amino acids. From germline, CDR1 is LGHNA and CDR2 YNFKEQ. CDR3: CASSLEVGGVHSPLHF.

The chain joins TRBV7-2 to TRBJ1-4; the D call of TRBD1 rests on TCRdb alone, since no DNA is present to check it. CDR3 length equals 15 residues. Germline CDR1 SGHTA, CDR2 FQGNSA. Here the CDR3 reads CASSLQTGGVEKLFF.

The CDR3 loop reads CASTKGSGFTETQYF. J is TRBJ2-5 and V is TRBV3-1. The CDR3 totals 15 residues. CDR1 is LGHDT, CDR2 YNNKEL, per germline (reference sequence).

This rearrangement joins TRBV19 to TRBJ2-3; TCRdb picks TRBD1, but there is no DNA to check that call. The length of the CDR3 is 14 residues. The germline V gene encodes CDR1 LNHDA and CDR2 SQIVND (reference sequence). The chain's CDR3 is CATRDRPLTDTQYF.

The rearrangement joins TRBV7-9 to TRBJ2-7. From germline, CDR1 is SEHNR and CDR2 FQNEAQ (reference sequence). This CDR3 spans 14 amino acids. CDR3 protein: CASSLVGEPYEQYF. Together with reference TRBV7-9 and TRBJ2-7, the CDR3 gives the full variable domain: DTGVSQNPRHKITKRGQNVTFRCDPISEHNRLYWYRQTLGQGPEFLTYFQNEAQLEKSRLLSDRFSAERPKGSFSTLEIQRTEQGDSAMYLCASSLVGEPYEQYFGPGTRLTVT.

V gene TRBV5-4 combines with J gene TRBJ2-5; absent DNA, TCRdb's TRBD1 call cannot be checked. CDR1 and CDR2 from the germline V gene are SGHNT and YYREEE (reference sequence). This CDR3 comprises 14 residues. This chain's CDR3 is CASSWVGQVETQYF.

The chain uses TRBV12-3 or TRBV12-4 and TRBJ2-3; TCRdb picks TRBD1, but there is no DNA to check that call. CDR3 length: 13 residues. CDR3 protein: CASKGQGTDTQYF.

The chain combines TRBV7-9 with TRBJ2-4; TCRdb's D call of TRBD1 is untestable without DNA. The CDR3 is 17 amino acids. CDR1 and CDR2 from the germline V gene are SEHNR and FQNEAQ (reference sequence). The CDR3 sequence: CASSLVVQGRGKNIQYF.

The V and J genes are TRBV19 and TRBJ2-2; no DNA is available, so the TRBD1 call from TCRdb remains unchecked. CDR3 length: 17 amino acids. In germline, CDR1 is LNHDA, CDR2 SQIVND (reference sequence). Here the CDR3 reads CASISNRGHTNTGELFF.

V gene TRBV3-1 combines with J gene TRBJ2-2; TCRdb lists TRBD2, though no DNA is available to test this call. This CDR3 has 17 residues. Germline V gives CDR1 LGHDT, CDR2 YNNKEL (reference sequence). CDR3 in amino acids: CASSQVGSGGNTGELFF. Drawing the rest from reference TRBV3-1 and TRBJ2-2, the complete variable domain is DTAVSQTPKYLVTQMGNDKSIKCEQNLGHDTMYWYKQDSKKFLKIMFSYNNKELIINETVPNRFSPKSPDKAHLNLHINSLELGDSAVYFCASSQVGSGGNTGELFFGEGSRLTVL.

The chain couples TRBV7-2 to TRBJ1-5; no DNA is available, so the TRBD1 call from TCRdb remains unchecked. Germline CDR1 reads SGHTA; CDR2 reads FQGNSA. CDR3 length: 15 residues. The CDR3 loop is CASSPMGQLNQPQHF.

CDR3 sequence reads: CASNRGLLYNEQFF. V usage is TRBV6-1 and J usage is TRBJ2-1; the D call from TCRdb, TRBD2, cannot be confirmed without DNA. The CDR3 has 14 residues. Germline CDR1 is MNHNS and CDR2 is SASEGT.

The CDR3 sequence: CASSPDGGVYNEQFF. J is TRBJ2-1 and V is TRBV3-1; TCRdb gives TRBD1 as the D gene, but with no DNA this cannot be confirmed. The CDR3 runs to 15 residues. Per the germline V gene, CDR1 is LGHDT and CDR2 is YNNKEL (reference sequence).

The rearrangement links TRBV20-1 to TRBJ2-1; TCRdb designates TRBD1, a call that cannot be tested without DNA. The CDR3 runs to 12 residues. Germline V gives CDR1 DFQATT, CDR2 SNEGSKA (reference sequence). This chain's CDR3 is CSARTGVDEQFF.

V and J are TRBV25-1 and TRBJ1-5; the TCRdb D gene call, TRBD1, has no DNA to confirm it. The CDR3 sequence is 15 residues long. Looked up from germline, CDR1 is MGHDK and CDR2 is SYGVNS. CDR3 residues: CASSEIEGGDQPQHF.

The chain has TRBV29-1 and TRBJ1-2; TCRdb's D call of TRBD1 is untestable without DNA. The CDR3 length is 12 residues. Germline-derived CDR1 and CDR2 are SQVTM and ANQGSEA. The CDR3 protein is CSVQGADYGYTF.

This sequence joins TRBV5-1 and TRBJ1-1. The length of the CDR3 is 14 residues. Germline V gives CDR1 SGHRS, CDR2 YFSETQ. CDR3 region: CASSLDKPNTEAFF.

V is TRBV14 and J is TRBJ2-7. There are 15 residues in the CDR3. Germline lookup yields CDR1 SGHDN and CDR2 FVKESK. CDR3 sequence: CASSQYGGSLNEQYF.

J is TRBJ2-2 and V is TRBV11-2; the TCRdb D gene call, TRBD2, has no DNA to confirm it. The CDR3 spans 16 residues. CDR1 SGHAT and CDR2 FQNNGV come from the germline V gene. The CDR3 loop reads CASTLLGGRFTGELFF.